This TCR beta chain was captured by sequencing in a study of shared clonotypes between healthy human individuals. Study details: Each donor's CD4 naive and CD4 memory cells filled three plates apiece, CD8 naive two, and CD8 memory one.

Germline V gene lookup returns CDR1 MRHNA and CDR2 SNTAGT. The CDR3 is 17 amino acids. Germline trimming cut 4 bases from V and 3 bases from J; bases unmatched to any gene: 12. In the study's own analysis: With immunoSEQ giving junction-only sequences and no quality scores, filtering differed. Sequenced by immunoSEQ multiplex PCR; TCRdb stores in-frame clones only, minus some. V, J and clone size are those of that table, while D and trimming were read from the DNA. In the table there are around 700,000 clones, roughly 73% of which are singletons. Study findings and constraints: What naive subsets generally showed was a larger estimated richness than memory subsets showed.

To note about this clone: Its cognate antigen is unknown.

The sequenced sample consisted of memory CD4+ T cells sorted from blood. Subset defined: CD45RA-negative fraction. This clonotype was obtained from a woman younger than 45 in good health. The chain employs TRBV6-4 and TRBJ2-5; 9 bases fit TRBD2. The CDR3 DNA reads TGTGCCAGCAGTGGCCCCCGAGCGGGAGGAGTTAAAGAGACCCAGTACTTC. Protein sequence: CASSGPRAGGVKETQYF.